This T cell receptor beta chain was recovered during a study of early T cells in non-severe SARS-CoV-2 infection. Study-level information: RNA in bulk from unsorted whole blood was sequenced, and chains were unpaired. Findings and caveats of the study: The matching step, a VDJdb search, favored anti-spike CD8 responses and missed private and CD4 specificities.

This clonotype was counted at least ten times. Its matching antigen is unknown. Individual cDNA molecules were tagged with unique molecular identifiers, the study reported. TCRdb re-called the 5' RACE reads with MiXCR, one entry per CDR3 protein. The sample has 50,000 to 55,000 distinct CDR3 sequences; 7.5% to 10% are singletons. With 4 bases removed from V and 3 bases from J, the gap between germline ends came to 14 bases. Germline-derived CDR1 and CDR2 are SGHDT and YYEEEE. The CDR3 is 15 residues long. Sequenced input: whole blood. The source is an adult who was a healthcare worker with PCR-confirmed SARS-CoV-2 infection or an uninfected control (not recorded which). The V gene is TRBV5-6, the J gene TRBJ2-1; possibly TRBD2 for D (5 bases). DNA for the CDR3: TGTGCCAGCAGCCTAGAACGAGACTACTACAATGAGCAGTTCTTC. Translation gives CASSLERDYYNEQFF.